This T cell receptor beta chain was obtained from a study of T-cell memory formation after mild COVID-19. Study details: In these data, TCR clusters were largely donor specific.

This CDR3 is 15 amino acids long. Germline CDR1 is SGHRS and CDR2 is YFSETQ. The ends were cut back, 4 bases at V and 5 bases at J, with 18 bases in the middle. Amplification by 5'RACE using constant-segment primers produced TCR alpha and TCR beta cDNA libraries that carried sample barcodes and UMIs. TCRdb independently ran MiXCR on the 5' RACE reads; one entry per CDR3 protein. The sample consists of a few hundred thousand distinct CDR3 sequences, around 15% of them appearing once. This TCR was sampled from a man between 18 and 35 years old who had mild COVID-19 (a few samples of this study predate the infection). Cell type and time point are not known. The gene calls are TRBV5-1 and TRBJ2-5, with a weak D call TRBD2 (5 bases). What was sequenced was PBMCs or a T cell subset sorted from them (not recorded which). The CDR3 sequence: CASSMRTGLGETQYF. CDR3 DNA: TGCGCCAGCAGCATGAGGACTGGCTTGGGGGAGACCCAGTACTTC.